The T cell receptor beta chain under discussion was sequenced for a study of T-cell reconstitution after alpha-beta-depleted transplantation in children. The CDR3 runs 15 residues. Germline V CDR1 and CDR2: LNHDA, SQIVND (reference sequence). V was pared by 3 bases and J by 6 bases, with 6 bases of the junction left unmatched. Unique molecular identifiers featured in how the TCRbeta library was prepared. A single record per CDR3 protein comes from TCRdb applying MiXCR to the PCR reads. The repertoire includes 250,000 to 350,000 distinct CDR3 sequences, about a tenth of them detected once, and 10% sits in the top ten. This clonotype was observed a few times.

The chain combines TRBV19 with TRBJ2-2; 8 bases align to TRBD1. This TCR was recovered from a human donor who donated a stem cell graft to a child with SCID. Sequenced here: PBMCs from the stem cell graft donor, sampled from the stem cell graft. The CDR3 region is CASSMGQGAAGELFF. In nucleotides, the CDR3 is TGTGCCAGTAGTATGGGTCAGGGGGCCGCCGGGGAGCTGTTTTTT.